What follows are 27 T cell receptor beta chains derived from one specimen sequenced in a study of CD8 T cells in ankylosing spondylitis. One entry per CDR3 protein results from TCRdb running MiXCR on the 5' RACE reads. This sample has roughly 230,000 distinct CDR3 sequences, with 18% found just once. The sample comprised blood, either unsorted or a sorted T cell fraction (not recorded which). These receptors were obtained from a male donor with ankylosing spondylitis or in good health (not recorded which).

This clonotype was detected a few times. The rearrangement links TRBV6-2 or TRBV6-3 to TRBJ2-7; D may be TRBD2 (6 bases). V lost 2 bases and J 4 bases, leaving 9 bases between the germline ends. This CDR3 comprises 13 residues. Germline lookup yields CDR1 MNHEY and CDR2 SVGEGT. CDR3 coding DNA: TGTGCCAGCAGTTACGCGGAGGGTTACGAGCAGTACTTC. Residues: CASSYAEGYEQYF.

In its sample, this clonotype was seen many times. The J gene is TRBJ1-6, the V gene TRBV7-9; D is perhaps TRBD1 (5 bases). The CDR3 runs 15 residues. With 4 bases removed from V and 0 bases from J, the gap between germline ends came to 7 bases. The V gene's germline CDR1 is SEHNR and CDR2 FQNEAQ (reference sequence). CDR3 sequence: CASSSTDSYNSPLHF. The CDR3 DNA reads as TGTGCCAGCAGCTCGACAGACTCCTATAATTCACCCCTCCACTTT. The complete variable domain, with remaining parts taken from reference TRBV7-9 and TRBJ1-6, reads DTGVSQNPRHKITKRGQNVTFRCDPISEHNRLYWYRQTLGQGPEFLTYFQNEAQLEKSRLLSDRFSAERPKGSFSTLEIQRTEQGDSAMYLCASSSTDSYNSPLHFGNGTRLTVT.

This clonotype was seen ten or more times. The CDR3: CASSPLGTQETQYF. The CDR3 coding sequence is TGCGCCAGCAGCCCCCTAGGGACCCAAGAGACCCAGTACTTC. The chain uses TRBV4-1 and TRBJ2-5; D tentatively reads TRBD1 or TRBD2 (5 bases each). Deletions cut 4 bases from V and 1 base from J, with 10 bases between. CDR1 is MGHRA and CDR2 is YSYEKL in the germline V gene. The CDR3 totals 14 residues.

The chain links TRBV4-3 to TRBJ2-7; 14 positions agree with TRBD2. Germline loops: CDR1 LGHNA, CDR2 YSLEER. V dropped 3 bases and J dropped 3; count of bases not matched to a gene: 10. This CDR3 comprises 18 residues. The CDR3 DNA is TGCGCCAGCAGCCAGGAAACCGGGACTAGCGGGAGAATCTACGAGCAGTACTTC. Translating it yields CASSQETGTSGRIYEQYF.

The genes are TRBV4-3 and TRBJ1-1, with D perhaps matching TRBD1 (6 bases). CDR3 size: 16 residues. V was trimmed by 3 bases and J by 1 base, leaving 15 bases between them. Germline V gene data show CDR1 as LGHNA and CDR2 as YSLEER. The CDR3 loop is CASSQGLRGGNTEAFF. CDR3 coding DNA: TGCGCCAGCAGCCAGGGACTAAGAGGGGGGAACACTGAAGCTTTCTTT.

This clonotype was seen ten or more times. CDR3 nucleotide sequence: TGTGCCAGCAGGGCGTCTGCAGCGAGCTACGAGCAGTACTTC. Protein product: CASRASAASYEQYF. The chain carries TRBV27 and TRBJ2-7, with unresolved D. The V gene lost 6 bases and the J gene lost 3 bases, with 15 bases spanning the gap. The CDR3 loop spans 14 amino acids. CDR1 MNHEY and CDR2 SMNVEV come from the germline V gene (reference sequence).

This clonotype occurred many times. The V call is TRBV20-1, the J call TRBJ2-7; maybe TRBD2 (6 bases). Trimming left V 5 bases short and J 2 bases short, with 22 bases between. In germline, CDR1 is DFQATT, CDR2 SNEGSKA (reference sequence). The CDR3 has 16 residues. The CDR3 DNA sequence: TGCAGTGCTGTTTCCTACACGCCGGGACTTCCCTACGAGCAGTACTTC. Protein product: CSAVSYTPGLPYEQYF.

This clonotype came up a few times. The genes are TRBV28 and TRBJ2-1; 8 bases align to TRBD1. Germline-derived CDR1 and CDR2 are MDHEN and SYDVKM. The CDR3 is 14 amino acids. V lost 3 bases, J lost 5 bases, and 3 bases stayed unmatched. The CDR3 protein is CASSFPDRDNEQFF. The DNA for the CDR3 is TGTGCCAGCAGTTTCCCGGACAGGGACAATGAGCAGTTCTTC.

The chain has TRBV12-3 or TRBV12-4 and TRBJ2-1; D possibly uses TRBD1 or TRBD2 (5 bases each). The CDR3 contains 14 residues. Trimming left V 3 bases short and J 2 bases short, with 8 bases between. This chain's CDR3 is CASSLRGTYNEQFF. The CDR3 DNA reads as TGTGCCAGCAGTTTGAGGGGAACCTACAATGAGCAGTTCTTC.

V usage is TRBV25-1 and J usage is TRBJ2-7; D remains unclear. Deletions cut 0 bases from V and 3 bases from J, with 3 bases between. Germline V gene data show CDR1 as MGHDK and CDR2 as SYGVNS. The CDR3 has 12 amino acids. The CDR3 reads CASSEYSYEQYF. CDR3 coding DNA: TGTGCCAGCAGTGAATACAGCTACGAGCAGTACTTC.

This clonotype was recorded many times. The rearrangement uses TRBV4-3 and TRBJ1-2, with D perhaps matching TRBD1 (5 bases). CDR3 length: 16 residues. Per the germline V gene, CDR1 is LGHNA and CDR2 is YSLEER. The V end lost 0 bases, the J end lost 5 bases, and 16 bases lay between the germline ends. CDR3 nucleotide sequence: TGCGCCAGCAGCCAAGAGGGGGATAATGCCTATTATGGCTACACCTTC. It is translated as CASSQEGDNAYYGYTF.

The chain links TRBV20-1 to TRBJ2-7; 8 nucleotides match TRBD2. This CDR3 is built from 15 residues. Per germline, CDR1 DFQATT and CDR2 SNEGSKA (reference sequence). The J segment lost 2 bases and the V segment lost 5 bases, leaving 11 bases of the junction unmatched. In nucleotides, the CDR3 is TGCAGTGCTCTCCTCGGAGCGGGAGCTACCTACGAGCAGTACTTC. Translating gives CSALLGAGATYEQYF.

This clonotype was counted between two and nine times. The V and J genes are TRBV2 and TRBJ2-1; TRBD2 matches 13 bases. V shed 3 bases and J 8 bases; nucleotides not matched to a gene: 7. CDR1 is SNHLY and CDR2 is FYNNEI in the germline V gene. This CDR3 contains 16 residues. The CDR3 spells CASSDPGTSGDDEQFF. The DNA for the CDR3 is TGTGCCAGCAGTGACCCCGGGACTAGCGGGGACGATGAGCAGTTCTTC.

A word on this clonotype: A clone one base away is much larger, so this may be a read error. The genes are TRBV9 and TRBJ2-3; tentatively, D is TRBD1 or TRBD2 (6 bases each). CDR1 is SGDLS and CDR2 is YYNGEE in the germline V gene. The CDR3 is made up of 15 amino acids. CDR3 nucleotide sequence: TGTCCCAGCAGCGTAGTAGGGGGGAACACAGATACGCAGTATTTT. Its protein product is CPSSVVGGNTDTQYF.

A few counts support this clonotype. The chain links TRBV4-2 to TRBJ1-2; TRBD1 matches 7 bases. V lost 2 bases to trimming and J lost 2 bases; unmatched junction nucleotides: 5. The CDR3 is 15 amino acids. Looked up from germline, CDR1 is LGHNA and CDR2 is YNFKEQ. DNA for the CDR3: TGTGCCAGCAGCCAACCGGGACAGCCCAACTATGGCTACACCTTC. Its protein is CASSQPGQPNYGYTF.

There are a few counts of this clonotype. The CDR3 sequence is CSVAEGYEQYF. The CDR3 DNA follows: TGCAGCGTTGCAGAAGGCTACGAGCAGTACTTC. The chain is built from TRBV29-1 and TRBJ2-7; unclear D gene. Per the germline V gene, CDR1 is SQVTM and CDR2 is ANQGSEA. The CDR3 length is 11 residues. Between the trimmed V and J ends, which lost 4 bases and 3 bases, there was a span of 7 bases.

This clonotype was counted many times. This rearrangement joins TRBV29-1 to TRBJ2-7; D is ambiguous. The CDR3 length is 16 residues. Trimming removed 5 bases at V and 1 base at J, with 21 bases between. Germline CDR1 SQVTM, CDR2 ANQGSEA. CDR3 coding DNA: TGCAGCGTTTCCGGGCAGATGATCGGAAGTTCCTACGAGCAGTACTTC. As protein: CSVSGQMIGSSYEQYF.

In its sample, this clonotype was seen many times. This rearrangement joins TRBV11-2 to TRBJ2-7, with TRBD1 identical over 7 bases. The CDR3 extends over 13 amino acids. Germline V gives CDR1 SGHAT, CDR2 FQNNGV. The J segment lost 2 bases and the V segment lost 3 bases, leaving 1 base of the junction unmatched. CDR3 nucleotides: TGTGCCAGCAGCTTTGGACAGGCCTACGAGCAGTACTTC. Translating gives CASSFGQAYEQYF.

At least ten counts were recorded for this clonotype. This chain connects TRBV10-3 to TRBJ2-1, with D maybe TRBD2 (5 bases). CDR1 is ENHRY and CDR2 is SYGVKD in the germline V gene. Trimming took off 8 bases at V and 5 bases at J, with 13 bases between the two ends. The CDR3 loop spans 13 amino acids. The CDR3 loop reads CAIGVERDNEQFF. CDR3 in DNA: TGTGCCATCGGAGTGGAGAGGGACAATGAGCAGTTCTTC.

The V call is TRBV6-5, the J call TRBJ2-6; D may match TRBD1 or TRBD2 (5 bases each). Germline V gene data show CDR1 as MNHEY and CDR2 as SVGAGI. Trimming stripped 2 bases from V and 0 bases from J, with 11 bases between. CDR3 length: 17 amino acids. CDR3 in amino acids: CASSYGDGPSGANVLTF. CDR3 sequence (DNA): TGTGCCAGCAGTTACGGGGACGGCCCCTCTGGGGCCAACGTCCTGACTTTC.

The genes are TRBV12-3 or TRBV12-4 and TRBJ2-7; no definite D call. V shed 3 bases and J shed 5 bases, with 14 bases lying between them. There are 14 residues in the CDR3. CDR3: CASSLSPKADEQYF. The CDR3 nucleotides are TGTGCCAGCAGTTTGAGTCCTAAGGCGGACGAGCAGTACTTC.

The chain is built from TRBV5-6 and TRBJ2-1, with D possibly being TRBD2 (5 bases). The CDR3 is made up of 15 amino acids. CDR1 and CDR2 (germline): SGHDT, YYEEEE. Trimming removed 4 bases from V and 5 bases from J, with 16 bases in between. CDR3 region: CASSEELRGHNEQFF. CDR3 DNA: TGTGCCAGCAGCGAAGAGCTACGAGGGCACAATGAGCAGTTCTTC.

In its sample, this clonotype was seen a few times. This chain links TRBV19 with TRBJ1-1; tentatively, D is TRBD1 (6 bases). The CDR3 has 14 residues. CDR1 is LNHDA and CDR2 is SQIVND in the germline V gene (reference sequence). The V gene lost 3 bases and the J gene lost 8 bases, with 16 bases spanning the gap. In DNA form, the CDR3 reads TGTGCCAGTAGTATCAATATCAGGGGATCGGAAGCTTTCTTT. Translation: CASSINIRGSEAFF.

The rearrangement links TRBV14 to TRBJ2-5; 8 bases line up with TRBD1. CDR3 length equals 14 residues. Looked up from germline, CDR1 is SGHDN and CDR2 is FVKESK. The junction had 7 bases not matched to a gene; V was cut back by 5 bases and J by 5 bases. DNA of the CDR3: TGTGCCAGCAGCAGCCCAGGGGGCTTGGAGACCCAGTACTTC. Translation: CASSSPGGLETQYF.

This clonotype was observed a few times. J is TRBJ1-2 and V is TRBV10-3; 9 nucleotides agree with TRBD1. Trimming removed 6 bases from V and 0 bases from J; junction bases left unmatched: 2. Germline CDR1 ENHRY, CDR2 SYGVKD. The CDR3 contains 14 residues. This CDR3 reads CAIRGQGPNYGYTF. CDR3 coding DNA: TGTGCCATCAGGGGACAGGGTCCTAACTATGGCTACACCTTC.

This clonotype showed up many times. The V and J genes are TRBV5-5 and TRBJ2-3; 7 nucleotides match TRBD1. Per germline, CDR1 SGHKS and CDR2 YYEKEE (reference sequence). The CDR3 is 13 residues long. With 2 bases clipped from V and 4 bases from J, the junction kept 1 base outside the gene matches. The CDR3 spells CASSFGQADTQYF. The CDR3 DNA follows: TGTGCCAGCAGCTTTGGACAGGCAGATACGCAGTATTTT.

Details on this clonotype: Germline is not matched at one junction end, which may reflect a read error. The J gene is TRBJ2-1, the V gene TRBV15; D might be TRBD2 (6 bases). The CDR3 is 16 residues long. CDR1 and CDR2 from the germline V gene are LNHNV and YYDKDF (reference sequence). This CDR3 reads CATSREIGTANNEQFF. The CDR3 region has the DNA TGTGCCACCAGCCGAGAGATCGGGACTGCCAACAATGAGCAGTTCTTC.